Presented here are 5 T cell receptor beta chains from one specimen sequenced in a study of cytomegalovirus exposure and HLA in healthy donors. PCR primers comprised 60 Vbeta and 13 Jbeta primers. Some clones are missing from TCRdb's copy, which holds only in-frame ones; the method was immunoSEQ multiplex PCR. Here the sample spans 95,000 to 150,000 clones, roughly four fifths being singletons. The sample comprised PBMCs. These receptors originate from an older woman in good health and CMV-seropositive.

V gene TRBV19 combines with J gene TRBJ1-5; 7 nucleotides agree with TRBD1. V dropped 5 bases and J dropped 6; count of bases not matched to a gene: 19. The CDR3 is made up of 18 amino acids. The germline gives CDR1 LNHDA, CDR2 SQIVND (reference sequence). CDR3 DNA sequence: TGTGCCAGTAGTTCCCGGACAGGTGTTTTCGGTGGGGTTCAGCCCCAGCATTTT. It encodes CASSSRTGVFGGVQPQHF.

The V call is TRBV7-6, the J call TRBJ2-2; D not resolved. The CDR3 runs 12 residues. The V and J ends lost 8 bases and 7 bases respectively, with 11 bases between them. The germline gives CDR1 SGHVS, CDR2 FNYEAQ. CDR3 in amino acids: CASGRSLGELFF. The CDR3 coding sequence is TGTGCCAGCGGTCGGTCTCTCGGGGAGCTGTTTTTT.

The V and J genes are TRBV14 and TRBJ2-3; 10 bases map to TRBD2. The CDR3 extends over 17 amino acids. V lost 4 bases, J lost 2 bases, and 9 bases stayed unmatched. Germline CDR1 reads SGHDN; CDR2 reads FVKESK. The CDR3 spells CASSRLLAGRFTDTQYF. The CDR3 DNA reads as TGTGCCAGCAGCCGTTTACTAGCGGGAAGATTCACAGATACGCAGTATTTT. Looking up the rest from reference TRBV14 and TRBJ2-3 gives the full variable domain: EAGVTQFPSHSVIEKGQTVTLRCDPISGHDNLYWYRRVMGKEIKFLLHFVKESKQDESGMPNNRFLAERTGGTYSTLKVQPAELEDSGVYFCASSRLLAGRFTDTQYFGPGTRLTVL.

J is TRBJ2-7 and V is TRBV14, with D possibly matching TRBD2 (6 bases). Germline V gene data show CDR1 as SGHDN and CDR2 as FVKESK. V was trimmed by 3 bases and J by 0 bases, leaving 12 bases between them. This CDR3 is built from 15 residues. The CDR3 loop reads CASSQGLLSSYEQYF. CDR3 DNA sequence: TGTGCCAGCAGCCAGGGACTCCTTAGCTCCTACGAGCAGTACTTC.

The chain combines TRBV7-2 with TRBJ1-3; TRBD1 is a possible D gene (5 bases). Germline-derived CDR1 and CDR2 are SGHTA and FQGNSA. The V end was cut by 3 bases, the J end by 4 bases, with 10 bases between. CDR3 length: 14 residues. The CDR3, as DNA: TGTGCCAGCAGCTTGGGGGGGTCAGGAAACACCATATATTTT. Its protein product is CASSLGGSGNTIYF.